Each of the 26 T cell receptor beta chains below was sequenced from the same sample in a study of tumor-infiltrating lymphocytes in primary liver carcinoma. Without any cell sorting, roughly 18-31 mg of bulk tissue yielded co-extracted RNA and DNA. A primer in the constant region served to generate TCR beta cDNA from about 480 ng of total RNA. For TCR beta, libraries were produced by three nested multiplex PCR rounds using slightly modified ARM-PCR. Investigators reported that the first two PCR rounds, at roughly 10 cycles each, used TRBV1-TRBV30 forward primers with a C-beta reverse primer. TCRdb ran MiXCR on the multiplex PCR reads and lists one entry per CDR3 protein. In the table there are 90,000 to 140,000 distinct CDR3 sequences, roughly four fifths of which are singletons. The sequencing sample was made of liver tumor tissue from sampling region 3. Subset indicated: tumor region T3, left-lateral pole. The receptors here all came from a man between 35 and 55 years old with primary liver carcinoma and hepatitis B virus infection.

Details on this clonotype: A much larger clone differs by one base, so this may be a read error. This sequence joins TRBV2 and TRBJ1-1; D ambiguous. The CDR3 loop spans 12 amino acids. CDR1 and CDR2 from the germline V gene are SNHLY and FYNNEI. The CDR3 nucleotides are TGTGCCAACAGTAACCAGTACACTGAAGCTTTCTTT. Protein sequence: CANSNQYTEAFF.

In this sample, this clonotype turned up once. One junction end does not reproduce the germline sequence, and a read error may be involved. The rearrangement uses TRBV12-3 or TRBV12-4 and TRBJ2-2; D is ambiguous. The CDR3 sequence is 16 residues long. CDR3 coding DNA: TGCGCCAACAGTCCCCGGCGGCGGACGAACACTGGGGAGCTGTTTTTT. This translates into CANSPRRRTNTGELFF.

This clonotype has just one count. The chain carries TRBV6-2 or TRBV6-3 and TRBJ2-1, with 10 bases identical to TRBD2. The CDR3 spans 18 residues. The germline gives CDR1 MNHEY, CDR2 SVGEGT. V dropped 7 bases and J dropped 9; count of bases not matched to a gene: 21. CDR3 in amino acids: CASTSPASGGVERGEQFF. The CDR3 DNA is TGTGCCAGCACTTCCCCGGCTAGCGGGGGTGTAGAGAGGGGTGAGCAGTTCTTC.

This clonotype was picked up a small number of times. The conserved final phenylalanine or tryptophan is absent from the CDR3, which likely points to a read error. The chain employs TRBV6-6 and TRBJ2-7, with D uncertain. V lost 0 bases and J lost 7, with 13 bases in between. Germline V gives CDR1 MNHNY, CDR2 SVGAGI (reference sequence). The CDR3 sequence is 14 residues long. Here the CDR3 reads CASSYSGWGSEQYL. In DNA, the CDR3 is TGTGCCAGCAGTTACTCGGGGTGGGGAAGTGAGCAGTACCTC.

As concerns this clonotype: This CDR3 is missing its conserved last phenylalanine or tryptophan, likely due to a read error. The CDR3: CASSQLPQGTGGTGELFY. The CDR3 DNA sequence: TGCGCCAGCAGCCAACTCCCCCAAGGGACAGGGGGCACCGGGGAGCTGTTTTAT. This chain joins TRBV5-1 and TRBJ2-2, with 11 positions matching TRBD1. The J segment lost 4 bases and the V segment lost 4 bases, leaving 12 bases of the junction unmatched. Per the germline V gene, CDR1 is SGHRS and CDR2 is YFSETQ. CDR3 length: 18 amino acids.

Concerning this clonotype itself: The CDR3 carries no conserved terminal phenylalanine or tryptophan, so it likely arises from a read error. The chain uses TRBV6-8 and TRBJ1-2, with D possibly TRBD1 on 5 matching bases. Trimming removed 2 bases from V and 2 bases from J, with 21 bases in between. The CDR3 consists of 18 residues. The germline CDR1 and CDR2 sequences are MNHGY and SAAAGT. Written as DNA, the CDR3 is TGTGCCAGCAGTTACCTGGCGAGTGCGTACAGGATGAACTATGGCTACACCTCC. Translation gives CASSYLASAYRMNYGYTS.

As to this clonotype: This may come from a read error, since a much larger clone is one base off. The chain has TRBV5-1 and TRBJ1-1, with unresolved D. The CDR3 has 13 residues. Germline V gives CDR1 SGHRS, CDR2 YFSETQ. CDR3 bases: TGCGCCAGCAGCGATGATCCGAACACTGAAACTTTCTTT. It encodes CASSDDPNTETFF.

As to this clonotype: A read error may be the cause here, since a much bigger clone is one base away. The chain uses TRBV28 and TRBJ2-7; the D gene is possibly TRBD1 (5 bases). Germline V gives CDR1 MDHEN, CDR2 SYDVKM. The CDR3 is 13 amino acids. V lost 4 bases to trimming and J lost 6 bases, with 13 bases between them. CDR3: CASSSGRESEQYF. The CDR3 DNA follows: TGTGCCAGCAGTTCAGGCAGGGAAAGCGAGCAGTACTTC.

V and J are TRBV5-6 and TRBJ2-7; 10 nucleotides agree with TRBD2. CDR1 and CDR2 (germline): SGHDT, YYEEEE. The CDR3 covers 15 residues. J gave up 5 bases and V 4 bases, and 9 bases lay outside the gene matches. The CDR3 bases are TGTGCCAGCAGCAATGTACTAGCGGGATACCACGAGCAGTACTTC. Its translation: CASSNVLAGYHEQYF.

The chain combines TRBV4-2 with TRBJ1-2; D unresolved. V was cut by 0 bases and J by 1 base, with 12 bases left in between. This CDR3 region has 16 residues. The V gene's germline CDR1 is LGHNA and CDR2 YNFKEQ. The DNA for the CDR3 is TGTGCCAGCAGCCAAGAGCCTTCTACGGGTAACTATGGCTACACCTTC. Amino acid sequence: CASSQEPSTGNYGYTF.

As to this clonotype: The junction departs from the called germline gene at one end, perhaps through a read error. The V call is TRBV28, the J call TRBJ2-2, with D possibly matching TRBD2 (5 bases). CDR3 length: 15 residues. Germline assignment: CDR1 MDHEN and CDR2 SYDVKM. The CDR3 loop is CASIRRLASTGELFF. The CDR3 nucleotides read TGTGCCAGCATCCGCCGGCTAGCCTCCACCGGGGAACTGTTTTTT.

Turning to this clonotype: The junction shows a germline mismatch at one end, possibly a read error. The chain is built from TRBV30 and TRBJ1-2; tentatively, D is TRBD1 (5 bases). This CDR3 is built from 13 residues. From germline, CDR1 is GTSNPN and CDR2 SVGIG (reference sequence). The CDR3 region has the DNA TGTGCCCGGAGTACTCTTGGGGGTGGTGGCTACAGCTTC. Its protein is CARSTLGGGGYSF.

As regards this clonotype: In this CDR3 the conserved last residue, phenylalanine or tryptophan, is missing, so a read error is likely. V and J are TRBV29-1 and TRBJ2-7; no reliable D call. The germline CDR1 and CDR2 sequences are SQVTM and ANQGSEA. This CDR3 comprises 12 residues. Trimming cost V 8 bases and J 5 bases, with 16 bases left between them. CDR3 in amino acids: CSMGWGNHEQYL. The CDR3 region has the DNA TGCAGCATGGGTTGGGGTAATCACGAGCAGTACCTC.

Regarding this clonotype: The junction does not match germline at one end; this may be a read error. This chain uses TRBV11-3 with TRBJ1-5; D is perhaps TRBD1 (5 bases). Germline CDR1 reads SGHNT; CDR2 reads YENEEA. CDR3 size: 15 residues. The CDR3 region is CASSLDLGLTQPQHF. CDR3 nucleotides: TGTGCAAGCAGCTTAGATCTGGGGCTGACTCAGCCCCAGCATTTT.

A remark on this clonotype: At one end the junction does not follow the germline gene, possibly because of a read error. The genes are TRBV5-1 and TRBJ2-2, with a weak D call TRBD1 (5 bases). The CDR3 has 15 amino acids. From germline, CDR1 is SGHRS and CDR2 YFSETQ. CDR3 coding DNA: TGCACCAGCAGCGACGTAAGGACATCAGCCGGGGAGCTGTTTTTT. Translating it yields CTSSDVRTSAGELFF.

Remarks on this clonotype: Its ends do not fully match the called genes, so a read error is possible. The CDR3 reads CASSLAGPHGHTF. The CDR3 DNA is TGTGCCAGTAGTTTGGCAGGGCCTCATGGCCACACCTTC. The chain uses TRBV12-3 or TRBV12-4 and TRBJ1-2; perhaps TRBD1 as D (5 bases). The CDR3 is made up of 13 amino acids.

This clonotype was picked up many times. V usage is TRBV5-4 and J usage is TRBJ2-1, with unresolved D. With 0 bases removed from V and 0 bases from J, the gap between germline ends came to 10 bases. This CDR3 region has 16 residues. CDR1 SGHNT and CDR2 YYREEE come from the germline V gene (reference sequence). The CDR3 is CASSLDGQPSYNEQFF. In nucleotides, the CDR3 is TGTGCCAGCAGCTTGGACGGTCAACCCTCCTACAATGAGCAGTTCTTC.

As concerns this clonotype: This likely comes from a read error, as the CDR3 has no conserved phenylalanine or tryptophan at its end. The limits of the CDR3 on the DNA are not certain, so only TCRdb's listed CDR3 is given. V is TRBV5-1 and J is TRBJ2-5; the table's D call of TRBD2 was not tested on the DNA. Germline values: CDR1 SGHRS, CDR2 YFSETQ. The CDR3 numbers 14 amino acids, ends counted. This chain's CDR3 is CASVPGTTQETQHI.

A note on this clonotype: At one end the junction does not follow the germline gene, possibly because of a read error. J is TRBJ1-2 and V is TRBV5-4; TRBD1 agrees at 8 bases. CDR1 and CDR2 from the germline V gene are SGHNT and YYREEE (reference sequence). The CDR3 has 14 amino acids. CDR3: CAASGKQGDYGYTF. CDR3 DNA sequence: TGTGCCGCCAGTGGCAAACAGGGGGACTATGGTTACACCTTC.

Notes on this clonotype: The junction departs from the called germline gene at one end, perhaps through a read error. The V and J genes are TRBV12-3 or TRBV12-4 and TRBJ1-1; unclear D gene. CDR3 length equals 14 residues. The CDR3: CASSLRYLNTETFF. CDR3 DNA sequence: TGTGCCAGCAGTTTAAGATATCTGAACACTGAAACTTTCTTT.

Comments on this clonotype: Sequence at one end of the junction differs from germline and may be a read error. The genes are TRBV11-2 and TRBJ2-1, with D possibly matching TRBD1 (6 bases). This CDR3 comprises 14 residues. CDR1 and CDR2 (germline): SGHAT, FQNNGV. CDR3 nucleotide sequence: TGTGTCAGCAGTTTGCTGCAGGGGTGGGGTGAGCAGTTCTTC. Translated: CVSSLLQGWGEQFF.

About this clonotype: The conserved phenylalanine or tryptophan is not found at the CDR3 terminus, so this likely reflects a read error. This chain connects TRBV6-5 to TRBJ1-2; D gene uncertain. The CDR3 sequence is 14 residues long. Germline values: CDR1 MNHEY, CDR2 SVGAGI. The DNA for the CDR3 is TGTGCCAGCAGTCTGAACCCAGCTAACTATGGTTACACCTTA. As protein: CASSLNPANYGYTL.

In the case of this clonotype: Relative to the germline gene, one junction end is altered; a read error may explain this. The V call is TRBV12-3 or TRBV12-4, the J call TRBJ2-4; D is perhaps TRBD2 (6 bases). This CDR3 has 14 residues. The CDR3 DNA follows: TGTACCAGCAGTCAGGAGGGAGCCAAAAACATTCAGTACTTC. Protein: CTSSQEGAKNIQYF.

Regarding this clonotype: This CDR3 is missing its conserved last phenylalanine or tryptophan, likely due to a read error. The limits of the CDR3 on the DNA are not certain, so only TCRdb's listed CDR3 is given. The rearrangement links TRBV29-1 to TRBJ2-3; the DNA was not compared with TRBD2, the D call given in the table. From its first to its last residue, the CDR3 has 16 amino acids. Germline loops: CDR1 SQVTM, CDR2 ANQGSEA. The CDR3 region is CSVRGLAEGRADTHYC.

Points on this clonotype: A read error may produce the germline difference seen at one junction end. CDR3 amino acids: CASSYKGPFSAELFF. CDR3 nucleotides: TGTGCAAGCAGCTATAAAGGACCTTTCTCCGCGGAGCTGTTTTTT. J is TRBJ2-2 and V is TRBV11-1; D is unresolved. The CDR3 sequence is 15 residues long. Germline V gives CDR1 SGHAT, CDR2 FQDESV (reference sequence).

Concerning this clonotype itself: The junction and the germline gene differ at one end; a read error may be behind it. CDR3 in DNA: TGTTCCAGCAGCCCAGGTAGCGGCCCAGAGGATGAGCAGTACTTC. Its protein product is CSSSPGSGPEDEQYF. The chain links TRBV4-2 to TRBJ2-1; tentatively, D is TRBD2 (6 bases). The DNA end is a closer match to TRBJ2-7, so the J assignment may be wrong. CDR1 and CDR2 from the germline V gene are LGHNA and YNFKEQ. The CDR3 spans 15 residues.